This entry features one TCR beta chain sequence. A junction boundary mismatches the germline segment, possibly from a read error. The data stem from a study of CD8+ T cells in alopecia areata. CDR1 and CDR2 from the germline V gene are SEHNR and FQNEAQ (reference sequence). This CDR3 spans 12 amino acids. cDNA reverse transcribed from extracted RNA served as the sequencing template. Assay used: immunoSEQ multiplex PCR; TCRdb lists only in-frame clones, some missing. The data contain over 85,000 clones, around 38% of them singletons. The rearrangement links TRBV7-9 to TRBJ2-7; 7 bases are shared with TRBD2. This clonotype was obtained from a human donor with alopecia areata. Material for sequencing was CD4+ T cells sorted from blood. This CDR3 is CASSFWGRAPGF. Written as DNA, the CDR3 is TGTGCCAGCAGCTTCTGGGGGAGGGCCCCTGGGTTC.